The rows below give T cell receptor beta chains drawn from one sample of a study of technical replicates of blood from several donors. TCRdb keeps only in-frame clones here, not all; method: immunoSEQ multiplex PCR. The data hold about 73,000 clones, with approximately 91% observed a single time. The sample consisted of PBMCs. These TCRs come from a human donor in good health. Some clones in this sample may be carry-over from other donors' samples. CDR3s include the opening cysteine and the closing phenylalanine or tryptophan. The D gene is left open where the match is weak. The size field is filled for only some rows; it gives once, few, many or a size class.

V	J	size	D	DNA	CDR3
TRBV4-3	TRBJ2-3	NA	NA	TGCGCCAGCAGCCAAGCCCTAAGGAGTGGAGGGAGCACAGATACGCAGTATTTT	CASSQALRSGGSTDTQYF
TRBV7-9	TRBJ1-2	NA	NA	TGTGCCAGCAGCTTAGGCAGCTATGGCTACACCTTC	CASSLGSYGYTF
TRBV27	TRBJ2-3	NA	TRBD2	TGTGCCAGCAGGAGAGCGGGAGCGGCAGATACGCAGTATTTT	CASRRAGAADTQYF
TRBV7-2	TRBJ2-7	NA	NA	TGTGCCAGCAGCCGAGACTTAGCCGAGCAGTACTTC	CASSRDLAEQYF
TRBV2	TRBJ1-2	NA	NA	TGTGCCAGCAGTAACACGAGACTCTATGGCTACACCTTC	CASSNTRLYGYTF
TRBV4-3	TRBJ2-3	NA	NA	TGCGCCAGCAGCCAAGTTTCCATAGTAGGCACAGATACGCAGTATTTT	CASSQVSIVGTDTQYF
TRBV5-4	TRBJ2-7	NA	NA	TGTGCCAGCAGCACAAGTCCCTACGAGCAGTACTTC	CASSTSPYEQYF
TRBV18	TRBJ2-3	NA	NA	TGTGCCAGCTCACCACCGTCAGGTTTCGCAGATACGCAGTATTTT	CASSPPSGFADTQYF
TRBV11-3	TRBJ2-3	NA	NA	TGTGCCAGCAGCTTAGCCAGCGGGGATACGCAGTATTTT	CASSLASGDTQYF
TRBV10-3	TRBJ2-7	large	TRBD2	TGTGCCATCAATGGGGGAGGGAAGGTCGGTTTGCGGGTAACCTACGAGCAGTACTTC	CAINGGGKVGLRVTYEQYF
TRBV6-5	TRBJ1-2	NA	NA	TGTGCCAGCAGACCATCTCGGGAGAACTATGGCTACACCTTC	CASRPSRENYGYTF
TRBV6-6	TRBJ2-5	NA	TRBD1	TGTGCCAGCAGCTCCGGAAACAGGGGTCACGAGACCCAGTACTTC	CASSSGNRGHETQYF
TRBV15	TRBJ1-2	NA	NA	TGTGCCACCAGCAGAGATCATCGACAGACTGATGGCTACACCTTC	CATSRDHRQTDGYTF
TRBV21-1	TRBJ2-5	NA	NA	TGTGCCAGCAGCAAATCTTCGTCTTCGCTTAGCGGGCAAGAAGAGACCCAGTACTTC	CASSKSSSSLSGQEETQYF
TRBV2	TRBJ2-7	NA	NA	TGTGCCAGCAGACAGGGCTCCTACGAGCAGTACTTC	CASRQGSYEQYF
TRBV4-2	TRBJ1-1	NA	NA	TGTGCCAGCAGTCCCCAGAACACTGAAGCTTTCTTT	CASSPQNTEAFF
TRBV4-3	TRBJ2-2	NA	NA	TGCGCCAGCAGCCAAGAAATCGGGTACACCGGGGAGCTGTTTTTT	CASSQEIGYTGELFF
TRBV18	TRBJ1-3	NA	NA	TGTGCCAGCTCACCAGTCCGAGGTACTGGAAACACCATATATTTT	CASSPVRGTGNTIYF
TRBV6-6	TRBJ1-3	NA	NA	TGTGCCAGCAGGAATCTGGGGGGGGGCTCTGGAAACACCATATATTTT	CASRNLGGGSGNTIYF
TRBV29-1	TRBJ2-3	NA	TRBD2	TGCAGCGTTGATACTAGCGGGAGCACAGATACGCAGTATTTT	CSVDTSGSTDTQYF
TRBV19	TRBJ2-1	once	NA	TGTGCCAGTAGTCGACAGGACAATGAGCAGTTCTTC	CASSRQDNEQFF
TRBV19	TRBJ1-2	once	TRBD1	TGTGCCAGTAGTATTGCGGGACAGGGTCACTATGGCTACACCTTC	CASSIAGQGHYGYTF
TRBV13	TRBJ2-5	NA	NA	TGTGCCAGCAGCCGGTTCGGCGCGGAACACCAAGAGACCCAGTACTTC	CASSRFGAEHQETQYF
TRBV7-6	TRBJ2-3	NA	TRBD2	TGTGCCAGCAGCTTTGGACTAGCGGAGAGCACAGATACGCAGTATTTT	CASSFGLAESTDTQYF
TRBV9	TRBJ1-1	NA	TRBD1	TGTGCCAGCAGCGAGGAGGACAGGGGAAACACTGAAGCTTTCTTT	CASSEEDRGNTEAFF
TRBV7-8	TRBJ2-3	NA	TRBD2	TGTGCCAGCAGCTTATCGTCAGGGCTGGGTAGCGGGGGGGCAAGAGATACGCAGTATTTT	CASSLSSGLGSGGARDTQYF
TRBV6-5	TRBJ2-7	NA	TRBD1	TGTGCCAGCAGTTTGCACAGGGGTACCTACGAGCAGTACTTC	CASSLHRGTYEQYF